This T cell receptor (beta chain) was sequenced during a study of blood T cells in healthy people across ages. This clonotype was found a few times. The authors drew around 9.4 milliliters of peripheral blood from each donor. Per sample, a minimum of 6.5 million PBMCs were isolated. Combining a sample-barcoded 5' primer with a J-beta primer mix, a second PCR ran for roughly 6 to 12 cycles. TCRdb reprocessed the 5' RACE reads with MiXCR, giving one entry per CDR3 protein. The sample holds 1.5 million to 2 million distinct CDR3 sequences, about 49% seen once. Trimming removed 5 bases from V and 4 bases from J; junction bases left unmatched: 6. There are 14 residues in the CDR3. Germline V lookup: CDR1 DFQATT, CDR2 SNEGSKA (reference sequence).

The sequence was collected from a middle-aged woman in good health. V and J are TRBV20-1 and TRBJ1-2; 11 bases line up with TRBD1. Input material: blood. The CDR3 here is CSASDRGHGYGYTF. In DNA, the CDR3 is TGCAGTGCTTCGGACAGGGGGCACGGCTATGGCTACACCTTC.